This TCR delta chain derives from a study of γδ T cells in repeated Plasmodium falciparum infection. On the study more broadly: Samples were taken at baseline, before some infections, and 21 days after each.

Study-wide findings and caveats: Many TCRgamma sequences overlapped between individuals in stable Vgamma9/Vdelta2+ repertoires.

Bulk repertoires came from Vgamma9/Vdelta2+ or Vdelta2-negative gammadelta T cells flow-sorted from PBMC. Germline CDR1 reads GEAIGNYY; CDR2 reads EKD. The trim removed 2 bases at V and 8 bases at J, leaving 24 bases unmatched. This CDR3 region has 19 residues. Remarks on this clone: Its antigen is not known. This probably arose from a read error, given a far larger clone one base away. The sample contains more than one DNA sequence encoding this CDR3.

TRG and TRD sequences were obtained from every sorted gammadelta sample. TCRdb fed the multiplex PCR reads to CATT. The profile shows tens of thousands of delta-chain clones, roughly 1.4% of them singletons. The chain has TRDV2 and TRDJ1; 8 bases agree with TRDD3. The J gene, missing from TCRdb, was assigned here through DNA to germline matching. The sample comprised gamma-delta T cells from blood. This receptor was identified in a pool of human donors (malaria-infected and uninfected, not separated). CDR3 sequence reads: CACDKLGDSPTLQSDKLIF. CDR3 DNA: TGTGCCTGTGACAAGCTGGGGGACTCACCAACTCTCCAAAGCGACAAACTCATCTTT.